This TCR beta chain emerged from a study of T-cell reconstitution after alpha-beta-depleted transplantation in children. A TCRbeta library incorporating unique molecular identifiers was prepared. TCRdb reprocessed the PCR reads via MiXCR and lists one record per CDR3 protein. The sample includes roughly 490,000 distinct CDR3 sequences, roughly 11% of them seen just once. The ends lost 2 bases at V and 7 bases at J; junction bases unmatched: 7. This CDR3 is built from 15 residues. The TCR was taken from a female patient between 2 and 15 years old who had a stem cell transplant for aplastic anemia, so the T cells may come from the graft donor. The V call is TRBV12-3 or TRBV12-4, the J call TRBJ1-5; 8 nucleotides align to TRBD1. The sequences come from PBMCs, mostly from graft donor cells, collected 180 days after TCRalphabeta/CD19-depleted stem cell transplant. The CDR3 spells CASSLFPGGPQPQHF. CDR3 in DNA: TGTGCCAGCAGTTTATTCCCAGGGGGCCCGCAGCCCCAGCATTTT.